These 5 T cell receptor beta chains were all obtained from the same sample, sequenced in a study of blood T cell repertoires in COVID-19. Repertoires were generated with immunoSEQ multiplex PCR, while TCRdb's copy carries only in-frame clones and drops some. The profile shows approximately 40,000 clones, roughly 85% of them singletons. Input material: peripheral blood. The origin of the receptors is a human donor in a cohort sampled during active COVID-19.

The genes are TRBV19 and TRBJ1-2; the match to TRBD1 covers 7 bases. Germline lookup yields CDR1 LNHDA and CDR2 SQIVND (reference sequence). There are 16 residues in the CDR3. The V and J ends lost 2 bases and 6 bases, in that order; junction bases with no gene match: 12. This CDR3 reads CASSIRRQGDFNGYTF. The CDR3 region has the DNA TGTGCCAGTAGTATAAGGAGACAGGGCGATTTTAATGGCTACACCTTC.

This sequence joins TRBV6-5 and TRBJ2-1; D gene unclear. Germline V gives CDR1 MNHEY, CDR2 SVGAGI. V dropped 4 bases and J dropped 5 bases, with 9 bases sitting between them. This CDR3 region has 13 residues. The CDR3, as DNA: TGTGCCAGCAGTTTTGAGAGTGACAATGAGCAGTTCTTC. Translated, it gives CASSFESDNEQFF.

This clone has more than one count but fewer than ten. This chain joins TRBV5-1 and TRBJ2-3; 13 nucleotides match TRBD2. Germline V lookup: CDR1 SGHRS, CDR2 YFSETQ. The CDR3 length is 16 residues. The V gene end was trimmed by 5 bases and the J gene end by 2 bases; junction bases not matched to a gene: 5. The CDR3 loop is CASRRTSGGPTDTQYF. The CDR3 DNA follows: TGCGCCAGCAGACGGACTAGCGGGGGACCCACAGATACGCAGTATTTT.

The chain recombines TRBV29-1 with TRBJ2-1; 8 nucleotides align to TRBD2. This CDR3 region has 13 residues. Germline values: CDR1 SQVTM, CDR2 ANQGSEA. The junction had 1 base not matched to a gene; V was cut back by 4 bases and J by 2 bases. The CDR3 region has the DNA TGCAGCGTTGCGGGGGGGGCCTACAATGAGCAGTTCTTC. Translating gives CSVAGGAYNEQFF.

The chain combines TRBV10-3 with TRBJ1-2; D is perhaps TRBD1 (6 bases). The germline CDR1 and CDR2 sequences are ENHRY and SYGVKD. V gave up 0 bases and J gave up 2 bases, with 16 bases separating them. The CDR3 has 17 residues. CDR3 sequence reads: CAISESPLQGANYGYTF. The CDR3 DNA is TGTGCCATCAGTGAGTCCCCTCTACAGGGAGCAAACTATGGCTACACCTTC.